A single sample gave rise to the 27 T cell receptor beta chains below, sequenced in a study of identical twins. TCRdb passed the 5' RACE reads through MiXCR, listing each CDR3 protein once. The sample carries 460,000 or so distinct CDR3 sequences, approximately 14% recorded once. These data also featured in a second study, about yellow fever vaccine responses in identical twins.

Sequencing input: CD4+ T cells sorted from blood. These receptor sequences come from a woman aged 18-29 years in good health.

This chain joins TRBV3-1 and TRBJ2-5; maybe TRBD2 (5 bases). Trimming took off 0 bases at V and 7 bases at J, with 15 bases between the two ends. Germline CDR1 LGHDT, CDR2 YNNKEL (reference sequence). The CDR3 is 15 amino acids. CDR3 bases: TGTGCCAGCAGCCAAGATTGGGGTCTAGGAGGGACCCAGTACTTC. This codes for CASSQDWGLGGTQYF.

This clonotype was found a few times. The chain links TRBV6-1 to TRBJ1-3; D remains unclear. The V gene's germline CDR1 is MNHNS and CDR2 SASEGT. The CDR3 has 16 amino acids. The ends were cut back, 5 bases at V and 0 bases at J, with 14 bases in the middle. This CDR3 reads CASSPPGPSSGNTIYF. The DNA of the CDR3 is TGTGCCAGCAGTCCACCTGGACCGAGCTCTGGAAACACCATATATTTT.

The chain is built from TRBV10-3 and TRBJ2-1; 9 nucleotides align to TRBD2. The CDR3 spans 16 residues. Germline V gene sequence: CDR1 ENHRY, CDR2 SYGVKD. V lost 3 bases and J lost 2; bases outside the gene matches: 5. The DNA of the CDR3 is TGTGCCATCAGTGAAAGGCGGGAGGGCCCCTACAATGAGCAGTTCTTC. Encoded protein: CAISERREGPYNEQFF.

The V gene is TRBV29-1, the J gene TRBJ2-1, with D uncertain. The CDR3 length is 11 residues. Trimming removed 4 bases from V and 8 bases from J, with 9 bases in between. Germline-derived CDR1 and CDR2 are SQVTM and ANQGSEA. CDR3 region: CSVGPVYEQFF. The CDR3 nucleotides read TGCAGCGTTGGCCCGGTTTATGAGCAGTTCTTC.

This clonotype was observed a few times. V and J are TRBV3-1 and TRBJ1-1; D is unclear. The CDR3 spans 12 residues. V dropped 0 bases and J dropped 12 bases, with 11 bases sitting between them. CDR1 is LGHDT, CDR2 YNNKEL, per germline (reference sequence). CDR3 sequence (DNA): TGTGCCAGCAGCCAAGACAGGCGACGAACTTTCTTT. Protein product: CASSQDRRRTFF. The full variable domain, rest sourced from reference TRBV3-1 and TRBJ1-1, is DTAVSQTPKYLVTQMGNDKSIKCEQNLGHDTMYWYKQDSKKFLKIMFSYNNKELIINETVPNRFSPKSPDKAHLNLHINSLELGDSAVYFCASSQDRRRTFFGQGTRLTVV.

This clonotype was observed a few times. The gene calls are TRBV4-2 and TRBJ1-2, with D possibly being TRBD1 (6 bases). The CDR3 consists of 14 residues. Trimming removed 1 base from V and 8 bases from J, with 14 bases in between. CDR1 and CDR2 from the germline V gene are LGHNA and YNFKEQ. The CDR3 coding sequence is TGTGCCAGCAGCCAAGGGCTACAGGGTGAGGGCTACACCTTC. It codes for CASSQGLQGEGYTF.

This clonotype was found many times. The V and J genes are TRBV29-1 and TRBJ2-3, with 10 bases fitting TRBD2. The CDR3 consists of 14 residues. Unmatched junction bases numbered 4, after V lost 7 bases and J lost 0 bases. The germline V gene has CDR1 SQVTM and CDR2 ANQGSEA. CDR3 sequence reads: CSARAGGSTDTQYF. As DNA, the CDR3 is TGCAGCGCCAGAGCGGGAGGGAGCACAGATACGCAGTATTTT.

This clonotype was seen a handful of times. V gene TRBV12-3 or TRBV12-4 combines with J gene TRBJ2-7, with TRBD2 matching over 12 bases. The CDR3 is 14 amino acids. V dropped 8 bases and J dropped 6; count of bases not matched to a gene: 8. The CDR3 region has the DNA TGTGCCAGCCGTCTAGCGGGGGGGGGGCTCGAGCAGTACTTC. Translation gives CASRLAGGGLEQYF.

In this sample, this clonotype turned up a few times. The chain joins TRBV12-3 or TRBV12-4 to TRBJ1-1; D is perhaps TRBD1 (5 bases). Trimming removed 3 bases at V and 2 bases at J, with 10 bases between. This CDR3 contains 14 residues. The CDR3 DNA reads as TGTGCCAGCAGTTTGGAACAGGTCAACACTGAAGCTTTCTTT. This sequence encodes CASSLEQVNTEAFF.

Here the CDR3 DNA reads TGTGCCAGCAGTCGCCACCTGGGGGGTAGGGGCACAGATACGCAGTATTTT. It is translated as CASSRHLGGRGTDTQYF. The rearrangement joins TRBV12-3 or TRBV12-4 to TRBJ2-3; D perhaps matches TRBD2 (6 bases). Trimming took off 5 bases at V and 1 base at J, with 19 bases between the two ends. CDR3 length equals 17 residues.

The V call is TRBV28, the J call TRBJ1-5; 7 bases are shared with TRBD1. V gave up 1 base and J gave up 5 bases; unmatched junction bases: 5. The CDR3 extends over 15 amino acids. The germline V gene encodes CDR1 MDHEN and CDR2 SYDVKM. The chain's CDR3 is CASSLLGQGDQPQHF. CDR3 coding DNA: TGTGCCAGCAGTTTATTGGGTCAGGGGGATCAGCCCCAGCATTTT.

The chain couples TRBV4-1 to TRBJ2-6; tentatively, D is TRBD1 or TRBD2 (5 bases each). Germline loops: CDR1 MGHRA, CDR2 YSYEKL. The CDR3 sequence is 16 residues long. The V and J ends lost 1 base and 4 bases respectively, with 11 bases between them. The CDR3 reads CASSQASGTGANVLTF. CDR3 nucleotide sequence: TGCGCCAGCAGCCAAGCCTCGGGGACCGGGGCCAACGTCCTGACTTTC.

This clonotype has a handful of counts. The chain joins TRBV5-1 to TRBJ2-1, with 11 nucleotides matching TRBD2. Germline V gene lookup returns CDR1 SGHRS and CDR2 YFSETQ. J lost 4 bases, V lost 4 bases, and 10 bases had no gene match. CDR3 length: 17 residues. CDR3 nucleotides: TGCGCCAGCAGCCCGAAACTAGCGGGGGAGCTATACAATGAGCAGTTCTTC. Protein: CASSPKLAGELYNEQFF.

The chain uses TRBV28 and TRBJ2-7, with a tentative D call TRBD2 (6 bases). The germline V gene has CDR1 MDHEN and CDR2 SYDVKM. This CDR3 is 14 amino acids long. V was clipped by 2 bases and J by 3 bases, with 11 bases between them. The CDR3 loop reads CASSLPRESYEQYF. The CDR3, as DNA: TGTGCCAGCAGTTTACCCCGGGAGAGCTACGAGCAGTACTTC.

The sample holds many counts of this clonotype. This rearrangement joins TRBV16 to TRBJ2-3; unclear D gene. In germline, CDR1 is KGHSY, CDR2 FQNENV. This CDR3 is 13 amino acids long. With 0 bases removed from V and 6 bases from J, the gap between germline ends came to 7 bases. The DNA for the CDR3 is TGTGCCAGCAGCCAATCCCGGTTGGATACGCAGTATTTT. This gives the protein CASSQSRLDTQYF.

This clonotype was detected only a few times. This chain uses TRBV27 with TRBJ2-7; tentative D call: TRBD2 (6 bases). This CDR3 region has 13 residues. Trimming took off 8 bases at V and 2 bases at J, with 13 bases between the two ends. Germline lookup yields CDR1 MNHEY and CDR2 SMNVEV (reference sequence). CDR3 nucleotide sequence: TGTGCCAGCGGGGTTAGCGGAGCCTACGAGCAGTACTTC. This gives the protein CASGVSGAYEQYF.

This chain links TRBV4-3 with TRBJ1-5; D is unclear. V lost 0 bases to trimming and J lost 9 bases, with 12 bases between them. Germline CDR1 is LGHNA and CDR2 is YSLEER. The CDR3 length is 14 residues. The CDR3 spells CASSQDVAVSPQHF. CDR3 DNA sequence: TGCGCCAGCAGCCAAGATGTCGCCGTATCGCCCCAGCATTTT.

This chain joins TRBV5-1 and TRBJ2-5; 7 nucleotides agree with TRBD1. This CDR3 comprises 16 residues. Trimming cost V 4 bases and J 0 bases; bases outside gene matches: 9. CDR1 is SGHRS and CDR2 is YFSETQ in the germline V gene. The CDR3, as DNA: TGCGCCAGCAGCAAAGAGACAGGGAAGTACCAAGAGACCCAGTACTTC. Translating it yields CASSKETGKYQETQYF.

The chain recombines TRBV6-1 with TRBJ2-7, with 8 bases matching TRBD2. J was trimmed by 1 base and V by 5 bases; bases with no gene match: 7. The CDR3 loop spans 15 amino acids. The germline CDR1 and CDR2 sequences are MNHNS and SASEGT. The chain's CDR3 is CASSQISGGSYEQYF. For the CDR3, the DNA is TGTGCCAGCAGTCAAATAAGCGGGGGATCCTACGAGCAGTACTTC.

The J gene is TRBJ2-3, the V gene TRBV29-1; 7 bases map to TRBD1. The CDR3 sequence is 15 residues long. The V gene's germline CDR1 is SQVTM and CDR2 ANQGSEA. V trimming: 4 bases; J trimming: 2 bases; junction bases outside the gene matches: 9. DNA for the CDR3: TGCAGCGTTGTAATATACAGGGGTCACACAGATACGCAGTATTTT. The encoded protein is CSVVIYRGHTDTQYF.

The table lists this clonotype with a few counts. V usage is TRBV4-1 and J usage is TRBJ2-2; D is ambiguous. The germline V gene has CDR1 MGHRA and CDR2 YSYEKL. This CDR3 comprises 16 residues. Trimming took off 3 bases at V and 0 bases at J, with 11 bases between the two ends. The CDR3 protein is CASSHGPVPNTGELFF. CDR3 DNA: TGCGCCAGCAGCCACGGTCCGGTCCCGAACACCGGGGAGCTGTTTTTT.

This clonotype was seen a handful of times. This rearrangement joins TRBV5-6 to TRBJ1-1; D is possibly TRBD1 (5 bases). V was cut by 0 bases and J by 10 bases, with 13 bases left in between. Germline CDR1 is SGHDT and CDR2 is YYEEEE. The CDR3 covers 13 residues. CDR3 sequence reads: CASSLGQGEGAFF. The DNA for the CDR3 is TGTGCCAGCAGCTTGGGGCAGGGAGAAGGAGCTTTCTTT.

The genes are TRBV10-3 and TRBJ1-5; TRBD1 aligns across 8 bases. CDR1 and CDR2 from the germline V gene are ENHRY and SYGVKD. Losses at the gene ends were 4 bases for V and 5 bases for J; bases not matched to a gene: 4. The CDR3 runs to 14 residues. The CDR3 is CAISARGQDQPQHF. Written as DNA, the CDR3 is TGTGCCATCAGTGCGAGGGGACAGGATCAGCCCCAGCATTTT.

The chain is built from TRBV3-1 and TRBJ1-4, with D unclear. The length of the CDR3 is 13 residues. In germline, CDR1 is LGHDT, CDR2 YNNKEL (reference sequence). Between the trimmed V and J ends, which lost 4 bases and 8 bases, there was a span of 11 bases. CDR3 protein: CASSPRGIEKLFF. The CDR3 nucleotides are TGTGCCAGCAGCCCGAGAGGGATCGAAAAACTGTTTTTT.

This sequence joins TRBV9 and TRBJ2-2; the D call may be TRBD1 or TRBD2 (6 bases each). Germline V CDR1 and CDR2: SGDLS, YYNGEE. V lost 4 bases, J lost 6 bases, and 25 bases lay in between. CDR3 length: 18 residues. The CDR3 coding sequence is TGTGCCAGCAGCATAACGGACACCGGGGGCCTTAACGCCGGGGAGCTGTTTTTT. Protein: CASSITDTGGLNAGELFF.

The chain uses TRBV10-3 and TRBJ2-7; a weak D match, TRBD2 (6 bases). V lost 2 bases, J lost 3 bases, and 17 bases lay in between. The germline CDR1 and CDR2 sequences are ENHRY and SYGVKD. The CDR3 loop spans 16 amino acids. As DNA, the CDR3 is TGTGCCATCAGTGAGCCCCTAGCGCGAACGAACTACGAGCAGTACTTC. Translated: CAISEPLARTNYEQYF.

The sample holds a few counts of this clonotype. The chain employs TRBV7-9 and TRBJ2-7; D gene uncertain. Trimming stripped 5 bases from V and 6 bases from J, with 14 bases between. The CDR3 totals 13 residues. Germline V CDR1 and CDR2: SEHNR, FQNEAQ (reference sequence). CDR3 sequence reads: CASSESILGEQYF. Here the CDR3 DNA reads TGTGCCAGCAGCGAAAGCATATTGGGCGAGCAGTACTTC.